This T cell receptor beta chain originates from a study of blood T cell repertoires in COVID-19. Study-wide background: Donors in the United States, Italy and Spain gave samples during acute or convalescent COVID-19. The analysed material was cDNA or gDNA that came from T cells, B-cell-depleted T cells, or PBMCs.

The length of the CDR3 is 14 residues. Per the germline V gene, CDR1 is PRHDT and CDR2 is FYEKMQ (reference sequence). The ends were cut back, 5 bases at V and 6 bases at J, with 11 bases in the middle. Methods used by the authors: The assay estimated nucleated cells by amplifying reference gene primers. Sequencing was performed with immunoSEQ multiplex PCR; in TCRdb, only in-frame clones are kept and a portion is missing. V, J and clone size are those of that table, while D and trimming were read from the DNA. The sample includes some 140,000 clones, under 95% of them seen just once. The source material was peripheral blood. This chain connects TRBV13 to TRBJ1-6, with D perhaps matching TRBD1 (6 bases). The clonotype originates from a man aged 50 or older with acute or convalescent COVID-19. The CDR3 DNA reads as TGTGCCAGCAGCCCCGGGACATTTAATTCACCCCTCCACTTT. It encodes CASSPGTFNSPLHF.